This TCR beta chain was identified in a study of blood T cell repertoires in COVID-19. For the study at large: Samples taken during acute and convalescent COVID-19 were collected in the United States, Italy and Spain. T cells, B-cell-depleted T cells, or PBMCs provided the cDNA or gDNA that served as material.

Enrollment of patients from Seattle took place during active infection, with longitudinal follow-up. Profiled with immunoSEQ multiplex PCR; TCRdb holds only in-frame clones, not every one. The data show under 450,000 clones, roughly 90% seen once. The receptor was isolated from a middle-aged woman with COVID-19, enrolled during active disease. Sample: peripheral blood.

This chain's CDR3 is CASSPFREGYEQYF. CDR3 DNA sequence: TGTGCCAGCAGCCCATTCCGGGAGGGGTACGAGCAGTACTTC. This chain uses TRBV9 with TRBJ2-7; 8 nucleotides agree with TRBD2. The CDR3 runs 14 residues. V gave up 4 bases and J gave up 4 bases; unmatched junction bases: 7. In germline, CDR1 is SGDLS, CDR2 YYNGEE. Full variable domain (remainder filled in from reference TRBV9 and TRBJ2-7): DSGVTQTPKHLITATGQRVTLRCSPRSGDLSVYWYQQSLDQGLQFLIQYYNGEERAKGNILERFSAQQFPDLHSELNLSSLELGDSALYFCASSPFREGYEQYFGPGTRLTVT.